A selection of T cell receptor beta chains follows, all from one sample in a study of T cell responses to AZD1222 COVID-19 vaccine. Some clones are missing from TCRdb's copy, which holds only in-frame ones; the method was immunoSEQ multiplex PCR. Of roughly 140,000 clones listed, 80% to 90% were seen once; the top ten hold 1.6%. Sequences were derived from peripheral blood, sampled on day 0 of AZD1222 vaccination. The receptors come from an adult in good health. CDR3s include the opening cysteine and the closing phenylalanine or tryptophan. A D gene is named only where the DNA matches it firmly. Size tells how often a clone was seen (once, few, many) or the class of an expanded clone, and some rows leave it out.

d_call | j_call | v_call | cdr3_length | clone_size | cdr3_nt | cdr3_aa
TRBD1 | TRBJ1-1 | TRBV7-9 | 14 | - | TGTGCCAGCAGCTTGGGACAGGGGACCCTTGAAGCTTTCTTT | CASSLGQGTLEAFF
- | TRBJ1-3 | TRBV7-2 | 14 | once | TGTGCCAGCAGCCAGATATTGGGGCGAAACACCATATATTTT | CASSQILGRNTIYF
- | TRBJ2-4 | TRBV10-1 | 16 | - | TGCGCCAGCAGTGAGTCGACTCGTGGAGGGGTTAGCATTCAGTACTTC | CASSESTRGGVSIQYF
- | TRBJ2-1 | TRBV5-8 | 15 | - | TGTGCCAGCAGCTGGGGACTCGCGAACTACAATGAGCAGTTCTTC | CASSWGLANYNEQFF
- | TRBJ1-5 | TRBV5-5 | 16 | - | TGTGCCAGCAGTTCTAGGGTGTCTTCTGAACGTCAGCCCCAGCATTTT | CASSSRVSSERQPQHF
TRBD2 | TRBJ2-3 | TRBV28 | 16 | - | TGTGCCAGCAGCTCCGGGACTAGCATCAAGCTCTATACGCAGTATTTT | CASSSGTSIKLYTQYF
- | TRBJ2-1 | TRBV28 | 13 | - | TGTGCCAGCAGGGACAGCAAGTACAATGAGCAGTTCTTC | CASRDSKYNEQFF
- | TRBJ1-1 | TRBV28 | 15 | - | TGTGCCAGCAGCGGTACGGGGGGGGTTGGCACTGAAGCTTTCTTT | CASSGTGGVGTEAFF
- | TRBJ2-1 | TRBV19 | 13 | - | TGTGCCAGTAGAATTACGGGGCTCGGTGAGCAGTTCTTC | CASRITGLGEQFF
- | TRBJ1-2 | TRBV4-1 | 15 | - | TGCGCCAGCTCCTCTGCCGGGGTACGGAACTATGGCTACACCTTC | CASSSAGVRNYGYTF
- | TRBJ2-7 | TRBV28 | 13 | - | TGTGCCAGCAGTCTCATACAGGGAGGCGAGCAGTACTTC | CASSLIQGGEQYF
TRBD2 | TRBJ2-1 | TRBV5-4 | 15 | - | TGTGCCAGCAGCTTAAGGACTAGCGGCTACAATGAGCAGTTCTTC | CASSLRTSGYNEQFF
- | TRBJ1-1 | TRBV19 | 16 | - | TGTGCCAGTAGTACCAATACGGGACGGCTGAACACTGAAGCTTTCTTT | CASSTNTGRLNTEAFF
TRBD2 | TRBJ2-1 | TRBV7-9 | 16 | - | TGTGCCAGCAGCCCCCTGGCGGGAGGGCCAGTCAATGAGCAGTTCTTC | CASSPLAGGPVNEQFF
- | TRBJ1-6 | TRBV28 | 14 | - | TGTGCCAGCAGTCCGACCGAATATAATTCACCCCTCCACTTT | CASSPTEYNSPLHF
- | TRBJ1-2 | TRBV9 | 12 | - | TGTGCCAGCAGGAGGGGGGAGTATGGCTACACCTTC | CASRRGEYGYTF
- | TRBJ1-1 | TRBV9 | 14 | once | TGTGCCAGCAGCACGGACGGGGGGGGCACTGAAGCTTTCTTT | CASSTDGGGTEAFF